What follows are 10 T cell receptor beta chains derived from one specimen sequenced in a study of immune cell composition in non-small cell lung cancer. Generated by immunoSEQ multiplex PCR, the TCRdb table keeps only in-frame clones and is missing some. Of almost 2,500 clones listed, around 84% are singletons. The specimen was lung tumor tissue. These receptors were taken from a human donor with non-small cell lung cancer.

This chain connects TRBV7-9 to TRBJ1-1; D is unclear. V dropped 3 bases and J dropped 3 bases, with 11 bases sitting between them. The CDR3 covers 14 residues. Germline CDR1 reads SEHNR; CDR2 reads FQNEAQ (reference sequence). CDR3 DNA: TGTGCCAGCAGCTTCGGAGTCGGCTACACTGAAGCTTTCTTT. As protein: CASSFGVGYTEAFF.

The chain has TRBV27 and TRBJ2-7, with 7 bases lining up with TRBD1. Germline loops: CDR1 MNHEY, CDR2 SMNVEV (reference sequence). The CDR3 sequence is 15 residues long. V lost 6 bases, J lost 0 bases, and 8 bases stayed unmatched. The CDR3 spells CASRPGTDPSYEQYF. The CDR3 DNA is TGTGCCAGCAGACCCGGGACAGACCCCTCCTACGAGCAGTACTTC.

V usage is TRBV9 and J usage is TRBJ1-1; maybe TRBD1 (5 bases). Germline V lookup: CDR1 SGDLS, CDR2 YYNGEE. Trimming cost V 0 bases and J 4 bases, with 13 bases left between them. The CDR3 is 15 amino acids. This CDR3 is CASSVVAGLGTEAFF. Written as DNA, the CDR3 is TGTGCCAGCAGCGTAGTTGCAGGGCTGGGCACTGAAGCTTTCTTT.

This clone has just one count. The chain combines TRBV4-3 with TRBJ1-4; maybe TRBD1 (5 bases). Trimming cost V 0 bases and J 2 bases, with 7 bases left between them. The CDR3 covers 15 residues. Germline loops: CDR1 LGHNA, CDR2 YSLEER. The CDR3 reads CASSQERQTNEKLFF. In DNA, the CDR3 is TGCGCCAGCAGCCAAGAAAGACAGACTAATGAAAAACTGTTTTTT.

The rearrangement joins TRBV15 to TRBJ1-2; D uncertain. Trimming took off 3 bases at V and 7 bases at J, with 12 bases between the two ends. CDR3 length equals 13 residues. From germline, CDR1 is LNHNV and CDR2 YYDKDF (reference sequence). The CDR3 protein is CATSSPEKTGYTF. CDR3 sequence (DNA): TGTGCCACCAGCAGTCCGGAGAAGACTGGCTACACCTTC.

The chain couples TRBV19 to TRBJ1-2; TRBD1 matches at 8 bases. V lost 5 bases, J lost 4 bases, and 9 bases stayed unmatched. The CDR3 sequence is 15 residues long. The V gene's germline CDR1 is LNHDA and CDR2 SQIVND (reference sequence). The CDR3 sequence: CASSPQGAGAYGYTF. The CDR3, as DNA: TGTGCCAGTAGTCCCCAGGGGGCGGGCGCCTATGGCTACACCTTC.

This chain's CDR3 is CASSLKGQQETQYF. The CDR3 nucleotides read TGTGCCAGCAGCTTAAAGGGACAGCAAGAGACCCAGTACTTC. This chain links TRBV7-9 with TRBJ2-5, with 7 bases fitting TRBD1. V lost 2 bases to trimming and J lost 2 bases; unmatched junction nucleotides: 2. Germline V gene sequence: CDR1 SEHNR, CDR2 FQNEAQ (reference sequence). The CDR3 sequence is 14 residues long.

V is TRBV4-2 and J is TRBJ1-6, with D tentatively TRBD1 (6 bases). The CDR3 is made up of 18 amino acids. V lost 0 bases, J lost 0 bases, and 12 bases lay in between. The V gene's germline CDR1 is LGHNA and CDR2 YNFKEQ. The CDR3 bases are TGTGCCAGCAGCCAAGAAGGACCAGGGGACTCCTATAATTCACCCCTCCACTTT. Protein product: CASSQEGPGDSYNSPLHF.

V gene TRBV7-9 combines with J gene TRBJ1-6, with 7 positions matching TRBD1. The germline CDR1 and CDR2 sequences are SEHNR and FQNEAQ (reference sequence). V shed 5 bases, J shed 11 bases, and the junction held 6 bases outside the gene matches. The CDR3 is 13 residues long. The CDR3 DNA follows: TGTGCCAGCAGCGGGGACAGCCAAACACCCCTCCACTTT. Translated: CASSGDSQTPLHF.

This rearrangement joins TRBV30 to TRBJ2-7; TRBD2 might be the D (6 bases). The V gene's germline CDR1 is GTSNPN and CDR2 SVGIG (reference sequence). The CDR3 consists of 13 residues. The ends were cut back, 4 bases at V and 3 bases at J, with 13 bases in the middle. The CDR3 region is CAWNTPEGYEQYF. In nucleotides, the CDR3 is TGTGCCTGGAATACCCCGGAGGGCTACGAGCAGTACTTC.